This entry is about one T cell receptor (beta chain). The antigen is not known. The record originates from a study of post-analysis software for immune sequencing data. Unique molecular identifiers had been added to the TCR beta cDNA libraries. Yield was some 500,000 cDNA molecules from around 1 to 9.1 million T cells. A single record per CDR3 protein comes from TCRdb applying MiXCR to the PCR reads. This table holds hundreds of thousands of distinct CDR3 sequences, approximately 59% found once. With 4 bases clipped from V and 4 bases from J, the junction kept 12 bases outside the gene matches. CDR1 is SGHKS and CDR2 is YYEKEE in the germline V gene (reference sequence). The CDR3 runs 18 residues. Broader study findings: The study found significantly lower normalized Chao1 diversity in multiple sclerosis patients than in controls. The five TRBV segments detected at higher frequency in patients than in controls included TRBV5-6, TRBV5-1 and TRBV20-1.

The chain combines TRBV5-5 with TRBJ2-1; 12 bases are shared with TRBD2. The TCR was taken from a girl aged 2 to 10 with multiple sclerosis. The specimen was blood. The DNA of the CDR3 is TGTGCCAGCAGCCGGGGGCTCCCCGGGACTAGCGGGTACAATGAGCAGTTCTTC. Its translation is CASSRGLPGTSGYNEQFF.